One sample yielded the 14 T cell receptor beta chains listed below, sequenced in a study of blood T cell repertoires in COVID-19. The data were produced by immunoSEQ multiplex PCR, yet TCRdb's version contains in-frame clones alone and is incomplete. The table records fewer than 150,000 clones, around 80% of them present only once. The specimen sequenced was peripheral blood. The receptors originated from a man in his sixties who had recovered from COVID-19.

This chain uses TRBV12-5 with TRBJ1-4; TRBD1 is a possible D gene (6 bases). The CDR3 contains 15 residues. Trimming removed 4 bases at V and 15 bases at J, with 24 bases between. Per the germline V gene, CDR1 is LGHNT and CDR2 is FRNRAP. DNA for the CDR3: TGTGCTAGTGGTTCCGTATTGGTTCGAAGGACAGTGGTGTTTTTT. It yields the protein CASGSVLVRRTVVFF.

The chain recombines TRBV27 with TRBJ2-3, with 9 bases aligning to TRBD1. CDR1 MNHEY and CDR2 SMNVEV come from the germline V gene (reference sequence). The junction had 29 bases not matched to a gene; V was cut back by 6 bases and J by 4 bases. CDR3 length: 22 residues. In nucleotides, the CDR3 is TGTGCCAGCAGGATACAGGGGGCGCGGGGGTCACTACTAGATAAGTTGGCAGATACGCAGTATTTT. Translated, it gives CASRIQGARGSLLDKLADTQYF.

The V and J genes are TRBV7-2 and TRBJ2-3; 8 nucleotides align to TRBD2. The CDR3 has 15 residues. The trim removed 8 bases at V and 2 bases at J, leaving 9 bases unmatched. CDR1 SGHTA and CDR2 FQGNSA come from the germline V gene. The CDR3 DNA reads TGTGCCAGCCACCGGGGGCGGGGGGCCACAGATACGCAGTATTTT. It yields the protein CASHRGRGATDTQYF.

This clone appeared a few times. V is TRBV6-2 or TRBV6-3 and J is TRBJ2-7; D ambiguous. The CDR3 is 13 residues long. The V end was cut by 2 bases, the J end by 6 bases, with 11 bases between. Germline V gene data show CDR1 as MNHEY and CDR2 as SVGEGT. This chain's CDR3 is CASSYATKAEQYF. As DNA, the CDR3 is TGTGCCAGCAGTTACGCCACTAAGGCCGAGCAGTACTTC.

V gene TRBV28 combines with J gene TRBJ2-7, with 7 positions matching TRBD1. Germline V CDR1 and CDR2: MDHEN, SYDVKM. This CDR3 region has 15 residues. V dropped 6 bases and J dropped 3; count of bases not matched to a gene: 11. This chain's CDR3 is CASSAVGQQYYEQYF. CDR3 in DNA: TGTGCCAGCAGCGCGGTGGGACAGCAGTACTACGAGCAGTACTTC.

The chain carries TRBV18 and TRBJ1-2; D remains unclear. The ends were cut back, 5 bases at V and 6 bases at J, with 16 bases in the middle. The CDR3 loop spans 14 amino acids. Germline V gene lookup returns CDR1 KGHSH and CDR2 LQKENI. The CDR3 sequence: CASSSAAWSDGYTF. CDR3 DNA sequence: TGTGCCAGCTCATCGGCTGCATGGAGCGATGGCTACACCTTC.

This chain connects TRBV10-3 to TRBJ2-5; TRBD1 matches at 9 bases. The junction had 9 bases not matched to a gene; V was cut back by 6 bases and J by 7 bases. This CDR3 comprises 14 residues. The germline gives CDR1 ENHRY, CDR2 SYGVKD. The CDR3 DNA sequence: TGTGCCATCAGGAATGACAGGGGGGGTACGACCCAGTACTTC. Its protein product is CAIRNDRGGTTQYF.

This clone was recorded a few times. The V call is TRBV27, the J call TRBJ1-5; 8 positions match TRBD1. After removal of 5 bases from V and 4 bases from J, the junction contained 7 bases not matched to a gene. The CDR3 consists of 15 residues. Germline-derived CDR1 and CDR2 are MNHEY and SMNVEV (reference sequence). This CDR3 reads CASSERQGWNQPQHF. The CDR3 DNA follows: TGTGCCAGCAGTGAGAGACAGGGGTGGAATCAGCCCCAGCATTTT.

The rearrangement uses TRBV4-2 and TRBJ2-7; 7 bases are shared with TRBD1. V lost 1 base to trimming and J lost 0 bases; unmatched junction nucleotides: 3. Germline V gene sequence: CDR1 LGHNA, CDR2 YNFKEQ. The CDR3 consists of 15 residues. The CDR3 sequence: CASSQGQGSSYEQYF. DNA for the CDR3: TGTGCCAGCAGCCAAGGACAGGGATCCTCCTACGAGCAGTACTTC.

The gene calls are TRBV4-2 and TRBJ2-2; 8 bases match TRBD1. CDR1 is LGHNA, CDR2 YNFKEQ, per germline. V lost 1 base, J lost 4 bases, and 5 bases stayed unmatched. The CDR3 runs 16 residues. The CDR3 loop reads CASSQGRQGTTGELFF. CDR3 coding DNA: TGTGCCAGCAGCCAAGGTCGACAGGGGACCACCGGGGAGCTGTTTTTT.

The DNA for the CDR3 is TGCGCCAGCAGCCAGATGGGGACAGGCCCCCCCTTCAATCAGCCCCAGCATTTT. This gives the protein CASSQMGTGPPFNQPQHF. This chain joins TRBV4-1 and TRBJ1-5, with 8 bases aligning to TRBD1. The V and J ends lost 3 bases and 3 bases, in that order; junction bases with no gene match: 13. The CDR3 runs 18 residues. Germline V gene lookup returns CDR1 MGHRA and CDR2 YSYEKL.

The gene calls are TRBV28 and TRBJ1-4; D remains ambiguous. The germline V gene has CDR1 MDHEN and CDR2 SYDVKM. Trimming shortened V by 6 bases and J by 4 bases, and 15 bases separated the two germline ends. The CDR3 sequence is 15 residues long. CDR3 sequence: CASRPVQAYNEKLFF. The CDR3 DNA is TGTGCCAGCAGACCAGTTCAGGCCTATAATGAAAAACTGTTTTTT.

The chain has TRBV15 and TRBJ2-1; tentatively, D is TRBD2 (6 bases). The CDR3 spans 15 residues. Between the trimmed V and J ends, which lost 0 bases and 3 bases, there was a span of 9 bases. CDR1 and CDR2 from the germline V gene are LNHNV and YYDKDF (reference sequence). In DNA form, the CDR3 reads TGTGCCACCAGCAGAGAACTAGCAGTCTACAATGAGCAGTTCTTC. It codes for CATSRELAVYNEQFF.

The gene calls are TRBV18 and TRBJ2-2; D remains ambiguous. Trimming cost V 4 bases and J 7 bases, with 7 bases left between them. The CDR3 length is 12 residues. The germline CDR1 and CDR2 sequences are KGHSH and LQKENI. The CDR3 coding sequence is TGTGCCAGCTCACTTCTTTTCGGGGAGCTGTTTTTT. Residues: CASSLLFGELFF.